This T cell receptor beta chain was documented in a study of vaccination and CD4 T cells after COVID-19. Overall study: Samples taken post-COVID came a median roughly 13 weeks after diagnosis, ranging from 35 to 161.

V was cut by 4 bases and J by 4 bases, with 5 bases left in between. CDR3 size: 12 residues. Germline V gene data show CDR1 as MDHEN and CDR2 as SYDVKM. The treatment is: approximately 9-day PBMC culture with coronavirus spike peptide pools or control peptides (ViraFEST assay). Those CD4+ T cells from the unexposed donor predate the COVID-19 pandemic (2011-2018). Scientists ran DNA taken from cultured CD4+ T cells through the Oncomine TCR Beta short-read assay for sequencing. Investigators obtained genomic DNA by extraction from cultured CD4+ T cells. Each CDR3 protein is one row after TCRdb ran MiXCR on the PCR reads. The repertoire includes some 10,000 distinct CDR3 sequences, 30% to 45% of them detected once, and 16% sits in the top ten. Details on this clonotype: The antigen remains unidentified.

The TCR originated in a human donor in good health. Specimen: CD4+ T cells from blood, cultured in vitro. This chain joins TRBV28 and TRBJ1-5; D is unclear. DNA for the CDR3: TGTGCCAGCAGTTCCCTGAATCAGCCCCAGCATTTT. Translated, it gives CASSSLNQPQHF.